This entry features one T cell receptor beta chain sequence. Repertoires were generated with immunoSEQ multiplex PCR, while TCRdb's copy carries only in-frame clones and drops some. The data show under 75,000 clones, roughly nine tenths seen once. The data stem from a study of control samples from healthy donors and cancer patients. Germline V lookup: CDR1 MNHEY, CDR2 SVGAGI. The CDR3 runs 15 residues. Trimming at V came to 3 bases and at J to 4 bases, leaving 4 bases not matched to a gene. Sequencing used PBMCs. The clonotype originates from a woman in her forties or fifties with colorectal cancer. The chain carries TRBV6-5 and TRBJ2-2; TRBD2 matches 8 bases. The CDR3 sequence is CASSYVGTSTGELFF. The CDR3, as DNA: TGTGCCAGCAGTTATGTAGGGACTAGCACCGGGGAGCTGTTTTTT.